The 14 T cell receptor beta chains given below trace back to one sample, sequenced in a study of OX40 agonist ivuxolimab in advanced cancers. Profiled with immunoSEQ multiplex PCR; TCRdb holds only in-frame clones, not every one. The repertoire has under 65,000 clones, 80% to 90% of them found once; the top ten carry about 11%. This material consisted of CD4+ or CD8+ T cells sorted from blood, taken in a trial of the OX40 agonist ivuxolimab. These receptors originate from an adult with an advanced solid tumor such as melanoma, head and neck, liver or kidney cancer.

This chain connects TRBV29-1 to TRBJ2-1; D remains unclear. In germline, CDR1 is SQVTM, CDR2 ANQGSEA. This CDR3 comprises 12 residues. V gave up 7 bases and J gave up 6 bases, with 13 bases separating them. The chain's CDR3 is CSGEPPGNEQFF. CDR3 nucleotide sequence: TGCAGCGGCGAACCTCCAGGCAATGAGCAGTTCTTC.

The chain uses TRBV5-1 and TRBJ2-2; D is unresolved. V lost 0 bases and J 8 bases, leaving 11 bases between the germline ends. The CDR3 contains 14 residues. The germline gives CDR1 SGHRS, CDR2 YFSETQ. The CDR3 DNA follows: TGCGCCAGCAGCTTGGGCCTCGCTAGGGGGGAGCTGTTTTTT. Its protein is CASSLGLARGELFF.

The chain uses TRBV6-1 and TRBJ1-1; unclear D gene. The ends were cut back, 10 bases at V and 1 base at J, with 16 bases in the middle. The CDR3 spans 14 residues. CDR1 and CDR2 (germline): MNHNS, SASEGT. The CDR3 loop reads CATTPGLQNTEAFF. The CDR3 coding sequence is TGTGCCACCACCCCGGGGTTACAGAACACTGAAGCTTTCTTT.

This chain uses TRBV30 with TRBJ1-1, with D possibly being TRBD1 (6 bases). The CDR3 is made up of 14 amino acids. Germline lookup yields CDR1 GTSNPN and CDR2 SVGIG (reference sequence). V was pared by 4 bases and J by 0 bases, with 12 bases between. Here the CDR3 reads CAWNGQIMNTEAFF. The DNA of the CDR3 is TGTGCCTGGAACGGACAGATAATGAACACTGAAGCTTTCTTT.

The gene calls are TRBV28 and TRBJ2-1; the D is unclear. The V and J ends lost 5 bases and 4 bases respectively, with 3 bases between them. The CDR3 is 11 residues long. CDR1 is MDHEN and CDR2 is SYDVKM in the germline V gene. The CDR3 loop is CASSTYNEQFF. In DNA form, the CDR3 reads TGTGCCAGCAGTACATACAATGAGCAGTTCTTC.

This CDR3 reads CSGDRGVDTQYF. The CDR3 bases are TGCAGCGGAGACAGGGGAGTAGATACGCAGTATTTT. The chain links TRBV29-1 to TRBJ2-3, with 8 bases matching TRBD1. The V segment lost 7 bases and the J segment 5 bases; nucleotides outside the gene matches: 5. The CDR3 consists of 12 residues. The germline gives CDR1 SQVTM, CDR2 ANQGSEA.

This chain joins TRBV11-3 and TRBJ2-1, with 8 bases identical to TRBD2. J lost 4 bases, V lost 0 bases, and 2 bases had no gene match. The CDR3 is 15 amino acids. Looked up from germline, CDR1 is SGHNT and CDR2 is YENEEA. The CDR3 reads CASSLDSGEYNEQFF. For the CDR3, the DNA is TGTGCCAGCAGCTTAGATAGCGGGGAGTACAATGAGCAGTTCTTC.

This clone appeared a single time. The CDR3 reads CASSLEQGETQYF. DNA of the CDR3: TGTGCCAGCAGCTTAGAACAGGGTGAGACCCAGTACTTC. The chain recombines TRBV11-3 with TRBJ2-5; a weak D match, TRBD1 (6 bases). Germline CDR1 and CDR2: SGHNT and YENEEA. This CDR3 is 13 amino acids long. V was shortened by 0 bases and J by 5 bases, with 7 bases between the two germline ends. The complete variable domain, with remaining parts taken from reference TRBV11-3 and TRBJ2-5, reads EAGVVQSPRYKIIEKKQPVAFWCNPISGHNTLYWYLQNLGQGPELLIRYENEEAVDDSQLPKDRFSAERLKGVDSTLKIQPAELGDSAVYLCASSLEQGETQYFGPGTRLLVL.

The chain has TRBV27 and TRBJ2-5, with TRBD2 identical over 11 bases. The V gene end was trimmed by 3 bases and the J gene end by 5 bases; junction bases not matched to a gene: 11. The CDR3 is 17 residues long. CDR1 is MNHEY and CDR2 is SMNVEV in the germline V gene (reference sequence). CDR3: CASSFSGTSGPGETQYF. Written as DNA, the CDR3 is TGTGCCAGCAGTTTCTCCGGGACTAGCGGCCCAGGGGAGACCCAGTACTTC.

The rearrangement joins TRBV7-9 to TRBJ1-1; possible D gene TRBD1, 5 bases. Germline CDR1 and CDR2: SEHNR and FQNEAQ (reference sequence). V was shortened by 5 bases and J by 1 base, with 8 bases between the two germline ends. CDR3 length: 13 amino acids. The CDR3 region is CASSLQENTEAFF. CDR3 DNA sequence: TGTGCCAGCAGCCTACAGGAGAACACTGAAGCTTTCTTT.

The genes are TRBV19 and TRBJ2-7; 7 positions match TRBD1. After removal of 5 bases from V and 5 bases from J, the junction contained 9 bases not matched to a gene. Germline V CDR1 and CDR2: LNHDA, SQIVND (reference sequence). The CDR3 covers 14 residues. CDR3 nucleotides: TGTGCCAGTAGTCAAAGGCAGGGGGTTAACGAGCAGTACTTC. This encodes CASSQRQGVNEQYF.

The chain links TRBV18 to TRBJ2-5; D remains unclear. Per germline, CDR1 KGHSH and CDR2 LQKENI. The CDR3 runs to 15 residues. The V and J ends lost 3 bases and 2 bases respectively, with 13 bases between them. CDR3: CASSPLASTQETQYF. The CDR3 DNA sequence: TGTGCCAGCTCACCTTTAGCCAGCACTCAAGAGACCCAGTACTTC. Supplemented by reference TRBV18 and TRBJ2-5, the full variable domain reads NAGVMQNPRHLVRRRGQEARLRCSPMKGHSHVYWYRQLPEEGLKFMVYLQKENIIDESGMPKERFSAEFPKEGPSILRIQQVVRGDSAAYFCASSPLASTQETQYFGPGTRLLVL.

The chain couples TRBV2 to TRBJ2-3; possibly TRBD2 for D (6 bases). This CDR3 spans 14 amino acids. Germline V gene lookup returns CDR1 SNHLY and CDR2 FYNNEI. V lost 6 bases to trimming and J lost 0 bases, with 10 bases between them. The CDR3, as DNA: TGTGCCAGCAGAGAGGGGACTAGCACAGATACGCAGTATTTT. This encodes CASREGTSTDTQYF.

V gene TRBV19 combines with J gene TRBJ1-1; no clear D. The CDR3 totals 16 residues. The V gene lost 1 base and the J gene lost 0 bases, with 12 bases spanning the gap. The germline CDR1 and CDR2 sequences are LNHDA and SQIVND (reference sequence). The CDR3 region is CASSIVFDDLNTEAFF. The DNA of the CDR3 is TGTGCCAGTAGTATAGTATTCGATGATCTGAACACTGAAGCTTTCTTT. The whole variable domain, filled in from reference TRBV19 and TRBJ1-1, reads DGGITQSPKYLFRKEGQNVTLSCEQNLNHDAMYWYRQDPGQGLRLIYYSQIVNDFQKGDIAEGYSVSREKKESFPLTVTSAQKNPTAFYLCASSIVFDDLNTEAFFGQGTRLTVV.